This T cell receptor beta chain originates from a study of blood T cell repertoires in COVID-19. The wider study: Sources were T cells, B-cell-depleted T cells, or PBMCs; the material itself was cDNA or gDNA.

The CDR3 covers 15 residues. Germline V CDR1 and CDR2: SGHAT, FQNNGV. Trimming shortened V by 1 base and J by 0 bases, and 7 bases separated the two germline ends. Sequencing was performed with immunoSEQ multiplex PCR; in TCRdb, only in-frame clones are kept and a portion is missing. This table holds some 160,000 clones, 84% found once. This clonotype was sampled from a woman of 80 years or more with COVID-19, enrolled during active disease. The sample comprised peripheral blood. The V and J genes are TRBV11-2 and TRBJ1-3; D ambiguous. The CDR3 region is CASSLAHSSGNTIYF. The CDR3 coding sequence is TGTGCCAGCAGCTTAGCACACAGCTCTGGAAACACCATATATTTT.